The clone carrying this T cell receptor (beta chain) came up once. This record belongs to a study of blood T cell repertoires in COVID-19. In terms of age and location, participants ranged from roughly 18 to 90 years and lived in about two dozen US areas. This CDR3 has 14 amino acids. Germline V CDR1 and CDR2: SGHKS, YYEKEE (reference sequence). V shed 4 bases and J 1 base; nucleotides not matched to a gene: 4. The protocol was immunoSEQ multiplex PCR, while the TCRdb copy is restricted to in-frame clones and leaves out a portion. Of 220,000 or so clones listed, 90% were seen once; the top ten hold about 15%.

This TCR was recovered from a man between 25 and 39 years old who had been exposed to COVID-19. The material sequenced was PBMCs or T cells enriched from blood (not recorded which). The V call is TRBV5-5, the J call TRBJ1-2; TRBD1 matches at 7 bases. This chain's CDR3 is CASSVQGYNYGYTF. CDR3 in DNA: TGTGCCAGCAGCGTACAGGGGTATAACTATGGCTACACCTTC.